This T cell receptor (beta chain) derives from a study of regulatory T cells in long-lasting Graves disease. Study findings and constraints: It was possible that the small sample size reduced accuracy.

Trimming removed 1 base from V and 3 bases from J, with 8 bases in between. The germline V gene has CDR1 SGHTA and CDR2 FQGNSA. The length of the CDR3 is 14 residues. To make TCR beta libraries, researchers used iRepertoire HTBI primers and Arm-PCR of CDR3 regions. Using its own MiXCR run on the multiplex PCR reads, TCRdb lists one record per CDR3 protein. The sample has more than 400,000 distinct CDR3 sequences; roughly 17% are singletons. This clonotype has ten or more counts. Antigen: not known. Time point denoted: newly diagnosed GD, antithyroid drugs for less than 3 months. From PBMCs, RNA was extracted and then used to make the TCR library. Another study also made use of these data, one on T cells in Graves' hyperthyroidism and ophthalmopathy.

This sequence originates from a man aged 40-49 years with Graves disease. Here the sequenced sample was peripheral blood mononuclear cells (PBMCs), taken at new diagnosis, from a patient treated with antithyroid drugs. V is TRBV7-2 and J is TRBJ2-3; D remains ambiguous. The CDR3 reads CASSLDWGTDTQYF. CDR3 in DNA: TGTGCCAGCAGCTTAGACTGGGGTACAGATACGCAGTATTTT. Drawing the rest from reference TRBV7-2 and TRBJ2-3, the complete variable domain is GAGVSQSPSNKVTEKGKDVELRCDPISGHTALYWYRQSLGQGLEFLIYFQGNSAPDKSGLPSDRFSAERTGGSVSTLTIQRTQQEDSAVYLCASSLDWGTDTQYFGPGTRLTVL.